Presented here are 11 T cell receptor beta chains from one specimen sequenced in a study of neurological immune-mediated disorders. From the 5' RACE reads, TCRdb called clonotypes with MiXCR, one entry per CDR3 protein. The table has about 58,000 distinct CDR3 sequences, approximately 3.1% seen once. Specimen: PBMCs. The origin of the receptors is a woman between 55 and 75 years old with multiple sclerosis.

This clonotype showed up many times. The chain couples TRBV20-1 to TRBJ2-7; 7 positions agree with TRBD1. The germline gives CDR1 DFQATT, CDR2 SNEGSKA (reference sequence). CDR3 length: 14 amino acids. After removal of 3 bases from V and 0 bases from J, the junction contained 5 bases not matched to a gene. CDR3 DNA sequence: TGCAGTGCTAGTTCAGGGGGACCCTCCTACGAGCAGTACTTC. This translates into CSASSGGPSYEQYF.

This clonotype was found many times. The chain joins TRBV5-1 to TRBJ1-1, with D unresolved. Germline assignment: CDR1 SGHRS and CDR2 YFSETQ. V was trimmed by 1 base and J by 7 bases, leaving 14 bases between them. The CDR3 covers 14 residues. CDR3 nucleotide sequence: TGCGCCAGCAGCTTGAGCGCAGACAAACTTGAAGCTTTCTTT. Its translation is CASSLSADKLEAFF.

There are many counts of this clonotype. This chain uses TRBV20-1 with TRBJ1-6; no definite D call. Germline-derived CDR1 and CDR2 are DFQATT and SNEGSKA (reference sequence). V was trimmed by 5 bases and J by 10 bases, leaving 18 bases between them. This CDR3 spans 14 amino acids. CDR3 coding DNA: TGCAGTGCTCGCATAGGCGGATCGGTATCACCCCTCCACTTT. This gives the protein CSARIGGSVSPLHF.

This clonotype has at least ten counts. V usage is TRBV7-6 and J usage is TRBJ2-7; D is ambiguous. Germline CDR1 reads SGHVS; CDR2 reads FNYEAQ. The CDR3 consists of 13 residues. Trimming removed 2 bases from V and 2 bases from J, with 7 bases in between. In DNA form, the CDR3 reads TGTGCCAGCAGCTTAAGTGGGCCCTACGAGCAGTACTTC. Its protein product is CASSLSGPYEQYF.

This clonotype has ten or more counts. The chain couples TRBV5-5 to TRBJ2-7; the D gene is possibly TRBD2 (6 bases). Germline lookup yields CDR1 SGHKS and CDR2 YYEKEE (reference sequence). With 2 bases removed from V and 3 bases from J, the gap between germline ends came to 21 bases. This CDR3 is 17 amino acids long. The CDR3: CASSLNTGTFSLYEQYF. In DNA form, the CDR3 reads TGTGCCAGCAGCTTAAACACCGGGACTTTCTCCCTCTACGAGCAGTACTTC.

This clonotype was detected ten times or more. The chain carries TRBV5-1 and TRBJ1-1; 9 bases align to TRBD1. V dropped 4 bases and J dropped 1; count of bases not matched to a gene: 5. Germline assignment: CDR1 SGHRS and CDR2 YFSETQ. This CDR3 has 15 amino acids. The CDR3 DNA reads TGCGCCAGCAGCCTGCTGGGACAGGGGAACACTGAAGCTTTCTTT. Amino acids: CASSLLGQGNTEAFF. Variable domain in full (rest from reference TRBV5-1 and TRBJ1-1): KAGVTQTPRYLIKTRGQQVTLSCSPISGHRSVSWYQQTPGQGLQFLFEYFSETQRNKGNFPGRFSGRQFSNSRSEMNVSTLELGDSALYLCASSLLGQGNTEAFFGQGTRLTVV.

This clonotype was recorded many times. The rearrangement links TRBV5-1 to TRBJ2-2, with 9 nucleotides matching TRBD2. With V trimmed by 2 bases and J by 1 base, 0 bases remained unmatched. This CDR3 has 15 residues. Germline V gene data show CDR1 as SGHRS and CDR2 as YFSETQ. The CDR3 DNA reads TGCGCCAGCAGCTTACTAGCGGGGAACACCGGGGAGCTGTTTTTT. Its protein is CASSLLAGNTGELFF.

This clonotype has at least ten counts. The chain recombines TRBV11-1 with TRBJ2-3, with 8 bases that match TRBD2. The V segment lost 3 bases and the J segment 6 bases; nucleotides outside the gene matches: 8. This CDR3 is built from 15 residues. The germline CDR1 and CDR2 sequences are SGHAT and FQDESV (reference sequence). CDR3 coding DNA: TGTGCCAGCAGCTTTTCACCAGCGGGGGAGGATACGCAGTATTTT. Residues: CASSFSPAGEDTQYF.

Many counts were recorded for this clonotype. This sequence joins TRBV6-2 or TRBV6-3 and TRBJ1-5, with D tentatively TRBD1 (5 bases). The CDR3 spans 22 residues. Germline CDR1 and CDR2: MNHEY and SVGEGT. Trimming shortened V by 5 bases and J by 0 bases, and 32 bases separated the two germline ends. CDR3 loop: CASSPLFEVWTPKQNSNQPQHF. The CDR3, as DNA: TGTGCCAGCAGTCCTTTGTTTGAAGTATGGACACCTAAGCAGAATAGCAATCAGCCCCAGCATTTT.

On this clonotype: This sequence may be a read error, since a much larger clone differs from it by one base. The chain has TRBV10-3 and TRBJ1-1; D may be TRBD1 (6 bases). The CDR3 consists of 16 residues. CDR1 and CDR2 from the germline V gene are ENHRY and SYGVKD. The CDR3 loop reads CAISQSEPYRDTEAFF. CDR3 in DNA: TGTGCCATCAGTCAGTCGGAGCCTTACAGGGACACTGAAGCTTTCTTT.

This clonotype showed up just a few times. V and J are TRBV19 and TRBJ2-1; no definite D call. V dropped 7 bases and J dropped 0 bases, with 7 bases sitting between them. The germline V gene encodes CDR1 LNHDA and CDR2 SQIVND (reference sequence). The CDR3 runs 13 residues. CDR3 in DNA: TGTGCCAGTATAGGTTCCTCCTACAATGAGCAGTTCTTC. It specifies CASIGSSYNEQFF.